A selection of T cell receptor beta chains follows, all from one sample in a study of glioma-infiltrating T cells. TCRdb re-derived calls from the multiplex PCR reads in MiXCR, one entry per CDR3 protein. The table shows over 80,000 distinct CDR3 sequences, with roughly 40% occurring only once. Sequenced: glioma tissue, nonneoplastic brain tissue, or PBMCs (not recorded which). The receptors come from a human donor with low-grade glioma or glioblastoma, undergoing nonglioma brain surgery, or in good health (not recorded which). The CDR3 runs from the conserved cysteine through the conserved F or W. A D gene is named only where the DNA matches it firmly. Clone size is shown for a subset of rows, as once, few, many or a class of expanded clone.

clone size	V gene	J gene	D gene	CDR3 protein	CDR3 DNA
many	TRBV20-1	TRBJ1-1	.	CSARVGPIAMNTEAFF	TGCAGTGCTAGGGTGGGACCGATAGCCATGAACACTGAAGCTTTCTTT
many	TRBV18	TRBJ2-7	TRBD2	CASSPAGGTYEQYF	TGTGCCAGCTCACCAGCGGGGGGGACCTACGAGCAGTACTTC
.	TRBV6-1	TRBJ2-7	.	CACAATENEQYF	TGTGCCTGCGCTGCGACGGAGAACGAGCAGTACTTC
many	TRBV19	TRBJ1-5	.	CASSQGYSNQPQHF	TGTGCCAGTAGCCAGGGATATAGCAATCAGCCCCAGCATTTT
many	TRBV3-1	TRBJ1-5	.	CASSPHPNQPQHF	TGTGCCAGCAGTCCCCATCCTAATCAGCCCCAGCATTTT
many	TRBV7-2	TRBJ1-3	.	CASSPALGNTIYF	TGTGCCAGCAGCCCCGCCTTAGGGAACACCATATATTTT
few	TRBV5-4	TRBJ1-2	.	CASSLATGASGYTF	TGTGCCAGCAGCTTGGCCACGGGGGCAAGTGGCTACACCTTC
.	TRBV28	TRBJ1-2	TRBD1	CASSGDREANYGYTF	TGTGCCAGCAGTGGGGACAGGGAGGCTAACTATGGCTACACCTTC
.	TRBV20-1	TRBJ2-1	TRBD2	CSAPGTSGGWDEKSF	TGCAGTGCTCCCGGGACTAGCGGGGGGTGGGATGAGAAGTCCTTC
many	TRBV7-6	TRBJ2-1	.	CASSPRQVNLYEQFF	TGTGCCAGCAGCCCTCGACAGGTTAATCTCTATGAGCAGTTCTTC
.	TRBV20-1	TRBJ1-1	.	CSATRTRGNAEAFF	TGCAGCGCGACAAGGACACGGGGGAACGCTGAAGCTTTCTTC
few	TRBV3-1	TRBJ2-7	.	CASSLSWASYEQYF	TGTGCCAGCAGCCTTTCATGGGCCTCTTACGAGCAGTACTTC
many	TRBV20-1	TRBJ2-3	TRBD2	CSARDPGLVGTDTQYF	TGCAGTGCTAGAGATCCCGGACTAGTAGGCACAGATACGCAGTATTTT
many	TRBV29-1	TRBJ2-1	.	CSVVGIGGVHNEQFF	TGCAGCGTCGTTGGGATTGGAGGGGTACACAATGAGCAGTTCTTC
many	TRBV28	TRBJ2-5	.	CASSLSGDTETQYF	TGTGCCAGCAGTTTATCCGGGGATACGGAGACCCAGTACTTC
.	TRBV20-1	TRBJ2-7	.	CSASGGLTYEEYF	TGCAGTGCTAGCGGGGGGCTAACCTACGAGGAGTACTTC
.	TRBV6-1	TRBJ2-1	.	CASSEFWVGGTVPYNEQFF	TGTGCCAGCAGTGAATTCTGGGTTGGAGGGACGGTCCCCTACAATGAGCAGTTCTTC
many	TRBV29-1	TRBJ2-1	TRBD2	CSARTSGHDEQFF	TGCAGCGCAAGGACTAGCGGGCACGATGAGCAGTTCTTC
many	TRBV19	TRBJ2-1	TRBD2	CASSMRLAGSGPGSYNEQFF	TGTGCCAGTAGTATGCGGCTAGCGGGTTCCGGTCCGGGCTCCTACAATGAGCAGTTCTTC
.	TRBV20-1	TRBJ2-4	.	CSARRTGSRNIQYF	TGCAGTGCTAGACGCACGGGGTCCCGAAACATTCAGTACTTC
many	TRBV27	TRBJ1-1	TRBD1	CASTSSYPGQSFEAFF	TGTGCCAGCACCTCCTCATATCCGGGACAGTCATTTGAAGCTTTCTTT
many	TRBV28	TRBJ2-7	TRBD1	CASSRDSGQDEQYF	TGTGCCAGCTCCAGGGATTCGGGACAGGACGAGCAGTACTTC
.	TRBV13	TRBJ2-3	.	CASSLRLSGELDTQYF	TGTGCCAGCAGCTTAAGACTTTCGGGGGAGCTAGATACGCAGTATTTT
.	TRBV20-1	TRBJ2-1	TRBD2	CSAQPPRTSGDSYNEQFF	TGCAGCGCTCAACCCCCTCGGACTAGCGGGGATTCATACAATGAGCAGTTCTTC
many	TRBV20-1	TRBJ1-4	TRBD1	CSARRLRAGTGVSLRANEKLFF	TGCAGTGCTAGGCGCCTTAGAGCCGGGACAGGGGTCTCTCTTCGAGCTAATGAAAAACTGTTTTTT
.	TRBV6-6	TRBJ1-1	.	CASSYSWGGTEAFF	TGTGCCAGCAGTTACTCATGGGGGGGCACTGAAGCTTTCTTT
once	TRBV7-9	TRBJ2-7	.	CASSPGQFTYEQYF	TGTGCCAGCAGCCCTGGACAGTTTACCTACGAGCAGTACTTC
.	TRBV7-9	TRBJ2-7	.	CAGNSGPLPAYEQYF	TGTGCCGGCAACTCCGGGCCCCTCCCCGCCTACGAGCAGTACTTC
many	TRBV11-2	TRBJ2-1	.	CASSLDQLYNEQFF	TGTGCCAGCAGCTTAGATCAACTGTACAATGAGCAGTTCTTC
many	TRBV27	TRBJ1-5	.	CASSFDGPWSNQPQHF	TGTGCCAGCAGTTTCGACGGGCCTTGGAGCAATCAGCCCCAGCATTTT
.	TRBV27	TRBJ2-5	.	CASSLWFGGAYQETQYF	TGTGCCAGCAGTTTATGGTTCGGGGGTGCTTACCAAGAGACCCAGTACTTC
.	TRBV5-1	TRBJ1-6	.	CTSSPQGKDHSPLHF	TGCACCAGCAGCCCTCAAGGGAAAGACCATTCACCCCTCCACTTT
many	TRBV18	TRBJ2-7	.	CASSRQSSEQYF	TGTGCCAGCTCACGACAGTCTTCAGAGCAGTACTTC
.	TRBV6-2/TRBV6-3	TRBJ1-2	TRBD1	CASSYGRGYVYTF	TGTGCAAGCAGTTACGGCAGGGGGTATGTCTACACCTTC
.	TRBV6-6	TRBJ2-2	.	CASGFQGNTGELFF	TGTGCCAGCGGTTTTCAGGGGAACACCGGGGAGCTGTTTTTT
many	TRBV18	TRBJ1-1	.	CASSPAYSGTEAFF	TGTGCCAGCTCACCAGCGTACTCGGGCACTGAAGCTTTCTTT
.	TRBV2	TRBJ1-1	TRBD1	CASSPKGTGQGSKGFF	TGTGCCAGCAGCCCCAAAGGGACGGGACAGGGGAGCAAAGGTTTCTTT
many	TRBV29-1	TRBJ2-2	.	CSVAQASDGPNTGELFF	TGCAGCGTTGCCCAAGCCTCGGACGGCCCGAACACCGGGGAGCTGTTTTTT
many	TRBV7-9	TRBJ2-4	TRBD1	CASSFRQGQTKNIQYF	TGTGCCAGCAGCTTTAGACAGGGCCAAACCAAAAACATTCAGTACTTC
once	TRBV28	TRBJ2-1	TRBD1	CASSGDRGGYNEQFF	TGTGCCAGCAGTGGGGACAGGGGAGGGTACAATGAGCAGTTCTTC
.	TRBV4-2	TRBJ2-7	.	CASSSTSPGYEQYF	TGTGCCAGCAGCTCCACTAGCCCCGGCTACGAGCAGTACTTC
many	TRBV12-3/TRBV12-4	TRBJ2-2	.	CASSFWVDQGGELFF	TGTGCCAGCAGTTTTTGGGTCGACCAAGGCGGGGAGCTGTTTTTT